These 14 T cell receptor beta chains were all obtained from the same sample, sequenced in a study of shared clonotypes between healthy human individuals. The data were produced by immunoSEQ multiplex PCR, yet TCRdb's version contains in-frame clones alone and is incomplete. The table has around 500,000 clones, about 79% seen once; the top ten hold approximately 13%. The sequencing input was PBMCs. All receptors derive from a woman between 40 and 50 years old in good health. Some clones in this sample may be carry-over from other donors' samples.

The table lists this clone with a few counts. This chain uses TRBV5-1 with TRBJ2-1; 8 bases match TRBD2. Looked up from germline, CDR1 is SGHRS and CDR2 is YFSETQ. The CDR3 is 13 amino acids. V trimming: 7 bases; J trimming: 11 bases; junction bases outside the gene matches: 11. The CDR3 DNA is TGCGCCAGCTCTTTAGCGGGATACGTAAAGCAGTTCTTC. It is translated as CASSLAGYVKQFF.

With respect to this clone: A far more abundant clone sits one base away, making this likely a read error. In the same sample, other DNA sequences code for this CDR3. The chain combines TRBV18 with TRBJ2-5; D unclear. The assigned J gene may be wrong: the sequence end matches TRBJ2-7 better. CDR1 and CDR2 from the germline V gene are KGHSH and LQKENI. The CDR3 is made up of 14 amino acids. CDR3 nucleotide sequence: TGTGCCAGCTCACCACCGGGCTTCCTCTACGAGCAGTACTTC. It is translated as CASSPPGFLYEQYF.

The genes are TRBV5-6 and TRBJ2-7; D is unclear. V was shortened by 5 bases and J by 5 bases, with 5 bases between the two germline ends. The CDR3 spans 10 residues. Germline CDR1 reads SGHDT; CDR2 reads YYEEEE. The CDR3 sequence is CASSGNEQYF. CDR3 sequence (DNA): TGTGCCAGCAGTGGGAACGAGCAGTACTTC.

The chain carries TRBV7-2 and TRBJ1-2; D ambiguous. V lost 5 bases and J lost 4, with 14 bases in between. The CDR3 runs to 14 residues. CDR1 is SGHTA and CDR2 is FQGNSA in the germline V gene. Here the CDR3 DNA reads TGTGCCAGCAGCAGAGAGAGGCAGGTCTATGGCTACACCTTC. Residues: CASSRERQVYGYTF.

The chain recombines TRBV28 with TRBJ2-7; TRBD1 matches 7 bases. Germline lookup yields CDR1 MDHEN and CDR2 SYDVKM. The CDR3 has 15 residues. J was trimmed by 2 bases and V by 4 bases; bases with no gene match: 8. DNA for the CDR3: TGTGCCAGCAGTTCAAACTACAGGGGTCCCTACGAGCAGTACTTC. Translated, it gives CASSSNYRGPYEQYF.

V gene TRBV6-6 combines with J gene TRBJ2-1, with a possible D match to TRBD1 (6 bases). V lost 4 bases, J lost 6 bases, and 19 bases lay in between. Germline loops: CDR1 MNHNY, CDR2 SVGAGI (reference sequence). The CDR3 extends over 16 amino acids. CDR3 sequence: CASSSKGVGWANEQFF. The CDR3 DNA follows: TGTGCCAGCAGTTCCAAGGGGGTGGGGTGGGCCAATGAGCAGTTCTTC.

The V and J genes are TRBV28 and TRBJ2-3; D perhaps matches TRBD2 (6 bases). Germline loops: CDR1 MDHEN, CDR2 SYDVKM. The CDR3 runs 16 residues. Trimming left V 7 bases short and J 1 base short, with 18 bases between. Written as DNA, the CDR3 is TGTGCCAGCACCCCGCTGGCGGGATTGGGCACAGATACGCAGTATTTT. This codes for CASTPLAGLGTDTQYF.

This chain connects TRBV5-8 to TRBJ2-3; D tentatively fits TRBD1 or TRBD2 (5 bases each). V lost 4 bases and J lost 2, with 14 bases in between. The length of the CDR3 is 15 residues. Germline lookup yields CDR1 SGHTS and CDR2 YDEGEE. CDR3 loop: CASSLGTVTTDTQYF. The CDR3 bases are TGTGCCAGCAGCCTAGGGACGGTGACCACAGATACGCAGTATTTT. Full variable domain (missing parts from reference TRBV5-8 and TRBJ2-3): EAGVTQSPTHLIKTRGQQATLRCSPISGHTSVYWYQQALGLGLQFLLWYDEGEERNRGNFPPRFSGRQFPNYSSELNVNALELEDSALYLCASSLGTVTTDTQYFGPGTRLTVL.

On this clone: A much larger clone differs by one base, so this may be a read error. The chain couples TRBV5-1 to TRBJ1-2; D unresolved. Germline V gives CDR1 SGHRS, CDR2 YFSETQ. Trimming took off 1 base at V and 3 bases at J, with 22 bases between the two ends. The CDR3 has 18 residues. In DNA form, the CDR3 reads TGCGCCAGCAGCTTGCCCCTAAGGTCCGGGTCCCAAGACTATGGCTACACCTTC. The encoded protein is CASSLPLRSGSQDYGYTF.

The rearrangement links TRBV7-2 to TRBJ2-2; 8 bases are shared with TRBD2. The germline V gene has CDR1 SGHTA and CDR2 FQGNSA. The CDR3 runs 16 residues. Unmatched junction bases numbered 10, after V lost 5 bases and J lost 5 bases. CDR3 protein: CASSQGLAGLTGELFF. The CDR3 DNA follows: TGTGCCAGCAGCCAAGGACTAGCTGGTTTAACCGGGGAGCTGTTTTTT.

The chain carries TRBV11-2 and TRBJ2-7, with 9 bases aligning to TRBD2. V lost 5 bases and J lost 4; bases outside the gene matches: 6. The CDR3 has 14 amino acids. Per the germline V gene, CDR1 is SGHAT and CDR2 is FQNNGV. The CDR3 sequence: CASSLAGIRYEQYF. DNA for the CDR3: TGTGCCAGCAGCCTAGCGGGAATTAGATACGAGCAGTACTTC. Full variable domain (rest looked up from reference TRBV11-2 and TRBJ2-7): EAGVAQSPRYKIIEKRQSVAFWCNPISGHATLYWYQQILGQGPKLLIQFQNNGVVDDSQLPKDRFSAERLKGVDSTLKIQPAKLEDSAVYLCASSLAGIRYEQYFGPGTRLTVT.

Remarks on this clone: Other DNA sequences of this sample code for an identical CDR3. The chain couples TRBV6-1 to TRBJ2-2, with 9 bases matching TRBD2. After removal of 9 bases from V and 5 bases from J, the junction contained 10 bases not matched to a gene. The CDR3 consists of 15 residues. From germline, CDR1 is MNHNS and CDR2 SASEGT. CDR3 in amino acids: CASPGTSLRTGELFF. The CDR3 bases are TGTGCCAGTCCCGGGACTAGCTTGAGAACCGGGGAGCTGTTTTTT.

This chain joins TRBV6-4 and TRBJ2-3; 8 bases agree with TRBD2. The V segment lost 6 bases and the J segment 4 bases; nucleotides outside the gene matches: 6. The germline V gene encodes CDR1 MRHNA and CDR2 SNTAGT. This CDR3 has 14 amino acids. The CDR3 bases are TGTGCCAGCAGCAGGGGACTAGACGCAGATACGCAGTATTTT. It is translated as CASSRGLDADTQYF.

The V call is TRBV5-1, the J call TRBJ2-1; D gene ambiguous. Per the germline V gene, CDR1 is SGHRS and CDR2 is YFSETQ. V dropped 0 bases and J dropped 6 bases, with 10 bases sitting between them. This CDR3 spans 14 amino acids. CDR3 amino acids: CASSLVGSANEQFF. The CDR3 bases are TGCGCCAGCAGCTTGGTTGGAAGCGCCAATGAGCAGTTCTTC.